What follows describes a single T cell receptor beta chain. This clone's antigen is unknown. Within one base of it there is no much larger clone, and no base qualities were kept. Each PCR received spiked-in synthetic TCR analog templates so that absolute template abundance could be estimated from read counts. Using the immunoSEQ assay, TCRbeta CDR3 regions were amplified from genomic DNA with bias-controlled V and J gene primers. Sequencing of rearranged TCRbeta segments was done at approximately 20X coverage. The authors' pipeline ran thus. Clustering was used to correct sequencing errors, and CDR3s were annotated against IMGT to assign V, D and J genes. Downstream analyses used only productive TCRbeta rearrangements and left out out-of-frame or stop-codon sequences. Clonality was computed as one minus Shannon entropy normalized by the log of the number of unique productive sequences. Fisher's exact test with Benjamini-Hochberg correction, using a cutoff of adjusted p below 0.01, was how clones that differed between time points or between blood and tumor were identified. The clones in this table, taken by TCRdb from immuneACCESS, are in-frame only. Not every clone is retained; where verified, under half of the shortfall comes from an unresolved V gene, and the cause of the rest is unknown. For V, J and clone size, that table is used; D and trimming come from the DNA. The sample data list 84,000 or so clones, and over 75% of these were observed just once. Approximately 15% of the sample goes to the ten largest clones.

This sample is drawn from a study of PD-L1 blockade in urothelial cancer (TCRdb year 2017). Background for the entire study: All patients started therapy in the mid-2010s and received atezolizumab 1,200 mg intravenously every 3 weeks. Twenty-five of 29 patients were identified as males with urothelial cancer of bladder origin, and a prior smoking history was reported by 18 of 29 patients. Patients had an ECOG performance status of 0 or 1 and had received between 0 and 3 prior chemotherapy regimens. Blood samples were analyzed 3 weeks after the start of treatment (second dose) and 6 weeks after the start of treatment. Blood samples yielded a median of roughly 140,000 T cells and roughly 80,000 unique TCRs, with median clonality roughly 0.084. The study was an exploratory multi-omic analysis of somatic, immune and clinical correlates of response to PD-L1 blockade with atezolizumab in urothelial cancer. Pretreatment tumor samples and matched peripheral blood, collected serially before and after atezolizumab treatment, underwent TCR sequencing. Durable clinical benefit meant progression-free survival longer than 6 months, and TCR features were also tested against progression-free and overall survival. In the same patients, pretreatment tumors underwent whole exome sequencing and RNA sequencing in addition to TCR sequencing. Durable clinical benefit was achieved by nine patients but not by the remaining 20. Pretreatment blood TCR-seq was available for about 28 patients, at least one posttreatment blood collection was obtained for around 25 patients, and tumor TCR-seq was available for around 25 patients. What the research found in general, with its limitations: Greater expansion of tumor-associated TCR clones in peripheral blood 3 weeks after the start of treatment was observed in patients with durable benefit (n ≈ 20, p = 0.022). Improved progression-free and overall survival was found to be associated with pretreatment peripheral blood TCR clonality below the median. Because of the small sample size (n ≈ 30) and the many exploratory analyses performed, the results are intended to be regarded as hypothesis-generating.

Spanning cysteine to phenylalanine, the CDR3 consists of 16 amino acids. The only DNA kept is the CDR3, 48 bases in frame from the first base. Trimming leaves V shorter by 3 bases and J shorter by 0 bases, with the junction holding 1 base beyond the gene matches. CDR1 and CDR2, per the germline V gene, are SGHDT and YYEEEE. What this sample's time point label stands for: pretreatment peripheral blood. A total of roughly 31 patients with locally advanced or metastatic urothelial carcinoma, treated at Memorial Sloan Kettering on a trial protocol, made up the cohort. Peripheral blood mononuclear cells were collected pretreatment and during treatment, with between 1 and 8 total time points obtained per patient. The Qiagen DNeasy Blood extraction kit was used to purify genomic DNA from total PBMCs and tumor samples. Collected pretreatment and during treatment, PBMCs were isolated and stored as previously described.

The rearranged segments are TRBV5-6 and TRBJ2-5, and 14 junction bases match TRBD2. The sequence was obtained from a man aged 60-69 years with urothelial cancer. Material: PBMCs, obtained around atezolizumab (anti-PD-L1) treatment. CDR3 protein: CASSWGLAGDQETQYF. The sequence in DNA is TGTGCCAGCAGCTGGGGACTAGCGGGGGACCAAGAGACCCAGTACTTC.